This T cell receptor beta chain was identified in a study of T cell repertoires in ileal Crohn's disease. V lost 3 bases, J lost 5 bases, and 8 bases lay in between. The V gene's germline CDR1 is SGHAT and CDR2 FQNNGV. The CDR3 length is 12 residues. TCRdb keeps only in-frame clones here, not all; method: immunoSEQ multiplex PCR. The sample includes 2,000 to 3,000 clones, around three quarters of them seen just once. The sequencing sample was made of ileal tissue. The clonotype was recovered from an adult with Crohn's disease. The chain has TRBV11-2 and TRBJ2-7; tentatively, D is TRBD1 (5 bases). The CDR3 spells CASSFSGNEQYF. The CDR3 DNA sequence: TGTGCCAGCAGCTTTTCAGGGAACGAGCAGTACTTC.